The 19 T cell receptor beta chains given below trace back to one sample, sequenced in a study of blood T cell repertoires in COVID-19. This table comes from immunoSEQ multiplex PCR, and its TCRdb copy is limited to in-frame clones, with some not included. Of 30,000 to 40,000 clones in the sample, about 93% were seen once. The source material was peripheral blood. These receptors all come from a human donor in a cohort sampled during active COVID-19.

The chain has TRBV28 and TRBJ2-1; 9 nucleotides line up with TRBD1. This CDR3 is built from 15 residues. Germline V gene lookup returns CDR1 MDHEN and CDR2 SYDVKM. The ends lost 5 bases at V and 6 bases at J; junction bases unmatched: 8. CDR3 loop: CASSTPGQGVNEQFF. In nucleotides, the CDR3 is TGTGCCAGCAGTACTCCGGGACAGGGTGTCAATGAGCAGTTCTTC.

The chain recombines TRBV20-1 with TRBJ1-2; D unresolved. Trimming shortened V by 0 bases and J by 7 bases, and 6 bases separated the two germline ends. Per the germline V gene, CDR1 is DFQATT and CDR2 is SNEGSKA (reference sequence). The CDR3 length is 11 residues. The CDR3 DNA reads TGCAGTGCTAGAGAGATGGCTGGCTACACCTTC. Protein product: CSAREMAGYTF.

The chain combines TRBV3-1 (or the pseudogene TRBV3-2) with TRBJ2-1; D is uncertain. CDR3 size: 16 residues. Germline-derived CDR1 and CDR2 are LGHDT and YNNKEL (reference sequence). V gave up 2 bases and J gave up 0 bases, with 11 bases separating them. CDR3 amino acids: CASSQFPKSSYNEQFF. CDR3 bases: TGTGCCAGCAGCCAATTCCCCAAGAGCTCCTACAATGAGCAGTTCTTC.

V usage is TRBV28 and J usage is TRBJ1-6; TRBD1 aligns across 12 bases. This CDR3 comprises 14 residues. CDR1 MDHEN and CDR2 SYDVKM come from the germline V gene. The trim removed 6 bases at V and 9 bases at J, leaving 3 bases unmatched. CDR3 nucleotides: TGTGCCAGCAGGATGGGACAGGGGGCTTCACCCCTCCACTTT. This codes for CASRMGQGASPLHF.

The chain has TRBV7-4 and TRBJ2-1; a weak D match, TRBD2 (6 bases). Germline lookup yields CDR1 SGHVT and CDR2 SQSDAQ. This CDR3 is built from 18 residues. The V and J ends lost 1 base and 0 bases respectively, with 16 bases between them. In DNA form, the CDR3 reads TGTGCCAGCAGCTTAGACCCCCAAGAAGCGGGCTCCTACAATGAGCAGTTCTTC. Amino acids: CASSLDPQEAGSYNEQFF. The variable domain in full, with the rest retrieved from reference TRBV7-4 and TRBJ2-1, is GAGVSQSPRYKVAKRGRDVALRCDSISGHVTLYWYRQTLGQGSEVLTYSQSDAQRDKSGRPSGRFSAERPERSVSTLKIQRTEQGDSAVYLCASSLDPQEAGSYNEQFFGPGTRLTVL.

V and J are TRBV5-1 and TRBJ2-3; maybe TRBD1 (5 bases). CDR1 and CDR2 from the germline V gene are SGHRS and YFSETQ. Trimming stripped 2 bases from V and 5 bases from J, with 15 bases between. This CDR3 comprises 15 residues. The CDR3 here is CASSFSGQGGDTQYF. The CDR3 nucleotides read TGCGCCAGCAGCTTCTCCGGGCAGGGCGGAGATACGCAGTATTTT.

The rearrangement links TRBV6-5 to TRBJ1-1, with D possibly matching TRBD1 (6 bases). The CDR3 contains 13 residues. The V end was cut by 11 bases, the J end by 1 base, with 14 bases between. Germline assignment: CDR1 MNHEY and CDR2 SVGAGI. Here the CDR3 reads CAHEGDPNTEAFF. CDR3 sequence (DNA): TGTGCCCATGAGGGGGATCCGAACACTGAAGCTTTCTTT.

V and J are TRBV6-5 and TRBJ1-5; possibly TRBD1 for D (6 bases). Per the germline V gene, CDR1 is MNHEY and CDR2 is SVGAGI. There are 15 residues in the CDR3. Trimming took 6 bases from V and 4 from J, leaving 16 bases between them. The CDR3 reads CASRAIQGSNQPQHF. CDR3 sequence (DNA): TGTGCCAGCAGGGCGATACAGGGTAGTAATCAGCCCCAGCATTTT.

The J gene is TRBJ2-3, the V gene TRBV5-1; possible D gene TRBD2, 6 bases. CDR1 is SGHRS and CDR2 is YFSETQ in the germline V gene. Between the trimmed V and J ends, which lost 6 bases and 0 bases, there was a span of 14 bases. The CDR3 has 15 amino acids. This CDR3 is CASKGSGSSTDTQYF. The CDR3 DNA follows: TGCGCCAGCAAGGGTAGCGGTTCTAGCACAGATACGCAGTATTTT.

This clone has a handful of counts. This chain connects TRBV14 to TRBJ1-2, with 8 positions matching TRBD1. The CDR3 spans 13 residues. Germline values: CDR1 SGHDN, CDR2 FVKESK. The V gene end was trimmed by 6 bases and the J gene end by 7 bases; junction bases not matched to a gene: 7. The CDR3 here is CASSPQDRAGYTF. Here the CDR3 DNA reads TGTGCCAGCAGTCCTCAGGACAGGGCTGGCTACACCTTC.

This chain links TRBV7-8 with TRBJ1-5; D might be TRBD1 (5 bases). Germline loops: CDR1 SGHVS, CDR2 FQNEAQ. The ends were cut back, 5 bases at V and 0 bases at J, with 14 bases in the middle. The CDR3 is 16 amino acids. CDR3 protein: CASSPRQRYSNQPQHF. The CDR3 nucleotides read TGTGCCAGCAGCCCCCGACAGCGATATAGCAATCAGCCCCAGCATTTT.

This clone was detected only once. This sequence joins TRBV6-5 and TRBJ2-1; D uncertain. The germline V gene has CDR1 MNHEY and CDR2 SVGAGI. V was trimmed by 7 bases and J by 6 bases, leaving 13 bases between them. CDR3 length equals 13 residues. CDR3 DNA sequence: TGTGCCAGCACTGGGCCCTCGAGCAATGAGCAGTTCTTC. Encoded protein: CASTGPSSNEQFF.

The rearrangement uses TRBV7-8 and TRBJ1-1, with TRBD1 matching 7 bases. This CDR3 is 17 amino acids long. V lost 1 base to trimming and J lost 1 base; unmatched junction nucleotides: 9. CDR1 SGHVS and CDR2 FQNEAQ come from the germline V gene. The CDR3 region is CASSLGSGGIKNTEAFF. CDR3 bases: TGTGCCAGCAGCTTAGGATCAGGGGGGATAAAGAACACTGAAGCTTTCTTT.

The chain uses TRBV10-3 and TRBJ1-2; weak D call: TRBD1 (5 bases). The V end was cut by 5 bases, the J end by 4 bases, with 14 bases between. The germline CDR1 and CDR2 sequences are ENHRY and SYGVKD. This CDR3 has 14 amino acids. CDR3 DNA: TGTGCCATCAGTCGCGACAGCTCCGCCTATGGCTACACCTTC. Translated, it gives CAISRDSSAYGYTF.

The chain has TRBV9 and TRBJ2-6; no reliable D call. This CDR3 is built from 14 residues. The germline CDR1 and CDR2 sequences are SGDLS and YYNGEE. Trimming took 5 bases from V and 1 from J, leaving 7 bases between them. Written as DNA, the CDR3 is TGTGCCAGCAGTACGGGTTCTGGGGCCAACGTCCTGACTTTC. It codes for CASSTGSGANVLTF.

Here the CDR3 DNA reads TGTGCCAGCAGCGCAACAAGCGGCTACAATGAGCAGTTCTTC. It specifies CASSATSGYNEQFF. The chain has TRBV9 and TRBJ2-1, with D maybe TRBD2 (5 bases). The CDR3 is 14 residues long. Between the trimmed V and J ends, which lost 3 bases and 3 bases, there was a span of 10 bases. CDR1 and CDR2 (germline): SGDLS, YYNGEE.

The chain has TRBV15 and TRBJ1-4; D perhaps matches TRBD1 (5 bases). Germline values: CDR1 LNHNV, CDR2 YYDKDF (reference sequence). Trimming pared 0 bases from V and 4 bases from J, leaving 12 bases between. The CDR3 length is 16 residues. Written as DNA, the CDR3 is TGTGCCACCAGCAGAGATGATCAGGGCTTTAATGAAAAACTGTTTTTT. This translates into CATSRDDQGFNEKLFF. Full variable domain (rest looked up from reference TRBV15 and TRBJ1-4): DAMVIQNPRYQVTQFGKPVTLSCSQTLNHNVMYWYQQKSSQAPKLLFHYYDKDFNNEADTPDNFQSRRPNTSFCFLDIRSPGLGDTAMYLCATSRDDQGFNEKLFFGSGTQLSVL.

The chain couples TRBV18 to TRBJ1-1; 7 positions match TRBD1. Germline assignment: CDR1 KGHSH and CDR2 LQKENI. The V gene end was trimmed by 8 bases and the J gene end by 1 base; junction bases not matched to a gene: 13. The CDR3 sequence is 16 residues long. The CDR3: CASTIGTVSTNTEAFF. The CDR3 nucleotides read TGTGCCAGCACAATTGGGACAGTAAGTACGAACACTGAAGCTTTCTTT.

The J gene is TRBJ2-1, the V gene TRBV7-3, with 8 bases that match TRBD2. The length of the CDR3 is 15 residues. After removal of 1 base from V and 4 bases from J, the junction contained 3 bases not matched to a gene. Germline V CDR1 and CDR2: SGHTA, FQGTGA. The CDR3 loop is CASSLIGGDYNEQFF. The DNA for the CDR3 is TGTGCCAGCAGCTTAATCGGGGGGGATTACAATGAGCAGTTCTTC.